The sequence of this T cell receptor (beta chain) was determined in a study of control samples from healthy donors and cancer patients. The protocol was immunoSEQ multiplex PCR, while the TCRdb copy is restricted to in-frame clones and leaves out a portion. The data contain 60,000 to 70,000 clones, roughly 85% of them singletons. The TCR comes from a middle-aged man in good health. The sequenced sample was blood.

CDR3 protein: CASSQVPPGVEQFF. For the CDR3, the DNA is TGTGCCAGCAGTCAGGTCCCCCCGGGAGTTGAGCAGTTCTTC. V usage is TRBV27 and J usage is TRBJ2-1; D is perhaps TRBD2 (6 bases). The CDR3 runs to 14 residues. Trimming left V 5 bases short and J 9 bases short, with 17 bases between. In germline, CDR1 is MNHEY, CDR2 SMNVEV (reference sequence).